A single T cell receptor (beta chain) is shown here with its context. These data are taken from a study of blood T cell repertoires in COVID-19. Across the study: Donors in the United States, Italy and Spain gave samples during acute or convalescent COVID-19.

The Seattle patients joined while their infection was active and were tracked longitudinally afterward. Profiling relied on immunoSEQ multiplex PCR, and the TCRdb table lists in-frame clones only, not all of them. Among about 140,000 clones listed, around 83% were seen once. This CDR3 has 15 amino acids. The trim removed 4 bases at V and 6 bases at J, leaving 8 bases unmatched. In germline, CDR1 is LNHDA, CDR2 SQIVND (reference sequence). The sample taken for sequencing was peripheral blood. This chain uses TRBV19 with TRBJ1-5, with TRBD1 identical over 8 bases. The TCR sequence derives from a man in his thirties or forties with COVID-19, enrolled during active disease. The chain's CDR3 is CASSTRDRFGQPQHF. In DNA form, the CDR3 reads TGTGCCAGTAGTACCCGGGACAGGTTCGGTCAGCCCCAGCATTTT.